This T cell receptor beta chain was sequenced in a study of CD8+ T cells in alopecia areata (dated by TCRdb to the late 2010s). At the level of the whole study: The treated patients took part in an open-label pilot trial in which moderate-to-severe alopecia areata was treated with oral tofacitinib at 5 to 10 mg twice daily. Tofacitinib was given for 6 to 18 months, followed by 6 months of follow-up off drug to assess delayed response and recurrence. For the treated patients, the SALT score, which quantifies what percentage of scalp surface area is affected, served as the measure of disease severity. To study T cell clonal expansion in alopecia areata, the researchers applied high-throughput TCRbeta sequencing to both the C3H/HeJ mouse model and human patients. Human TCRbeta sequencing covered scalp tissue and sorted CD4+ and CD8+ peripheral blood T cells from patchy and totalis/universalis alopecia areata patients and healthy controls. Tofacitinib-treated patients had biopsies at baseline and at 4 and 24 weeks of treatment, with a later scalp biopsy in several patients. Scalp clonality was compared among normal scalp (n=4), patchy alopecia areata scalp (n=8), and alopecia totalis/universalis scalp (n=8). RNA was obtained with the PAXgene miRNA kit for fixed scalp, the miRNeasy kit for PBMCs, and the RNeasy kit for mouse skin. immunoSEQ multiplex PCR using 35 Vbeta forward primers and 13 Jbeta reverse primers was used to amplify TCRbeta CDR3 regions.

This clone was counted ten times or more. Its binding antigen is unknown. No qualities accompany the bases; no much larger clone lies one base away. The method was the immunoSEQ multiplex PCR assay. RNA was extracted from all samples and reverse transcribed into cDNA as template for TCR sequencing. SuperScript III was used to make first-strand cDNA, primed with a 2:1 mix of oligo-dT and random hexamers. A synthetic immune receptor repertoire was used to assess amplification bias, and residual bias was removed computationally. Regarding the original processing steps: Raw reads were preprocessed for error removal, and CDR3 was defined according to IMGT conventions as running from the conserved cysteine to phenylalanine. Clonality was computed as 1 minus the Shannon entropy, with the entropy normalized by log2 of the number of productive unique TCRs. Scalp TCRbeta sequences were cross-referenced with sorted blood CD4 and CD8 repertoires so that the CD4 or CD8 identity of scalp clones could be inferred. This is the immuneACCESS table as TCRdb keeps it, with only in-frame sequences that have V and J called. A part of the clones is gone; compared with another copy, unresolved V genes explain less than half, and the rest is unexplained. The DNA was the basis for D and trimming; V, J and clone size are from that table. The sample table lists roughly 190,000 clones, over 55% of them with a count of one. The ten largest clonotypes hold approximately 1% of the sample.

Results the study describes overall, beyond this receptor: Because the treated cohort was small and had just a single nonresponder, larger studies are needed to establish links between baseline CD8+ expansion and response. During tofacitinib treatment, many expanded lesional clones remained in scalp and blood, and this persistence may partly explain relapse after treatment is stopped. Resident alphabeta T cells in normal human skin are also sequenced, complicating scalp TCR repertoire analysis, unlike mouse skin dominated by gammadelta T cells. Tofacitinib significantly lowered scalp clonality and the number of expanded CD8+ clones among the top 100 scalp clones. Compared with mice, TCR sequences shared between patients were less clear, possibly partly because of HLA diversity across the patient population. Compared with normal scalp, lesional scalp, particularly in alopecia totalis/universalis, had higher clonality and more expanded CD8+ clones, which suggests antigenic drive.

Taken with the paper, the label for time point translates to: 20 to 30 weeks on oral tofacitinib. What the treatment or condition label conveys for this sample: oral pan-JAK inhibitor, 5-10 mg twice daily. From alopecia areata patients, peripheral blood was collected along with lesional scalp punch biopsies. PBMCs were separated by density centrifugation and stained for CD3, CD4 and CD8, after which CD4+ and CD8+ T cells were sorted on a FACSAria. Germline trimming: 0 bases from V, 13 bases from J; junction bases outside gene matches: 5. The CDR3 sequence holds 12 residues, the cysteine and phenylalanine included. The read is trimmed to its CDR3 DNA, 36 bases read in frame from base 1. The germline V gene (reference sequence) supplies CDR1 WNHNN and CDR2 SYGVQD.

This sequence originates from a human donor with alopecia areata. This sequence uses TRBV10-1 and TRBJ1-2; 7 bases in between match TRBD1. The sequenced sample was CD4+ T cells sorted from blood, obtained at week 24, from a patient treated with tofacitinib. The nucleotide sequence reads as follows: TGCGCCAGCAGTGAGTCACAGGGGACCCTCACCTTC. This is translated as CASSESQGTLTF.